This passage covers 30 T cell receptor beta chains from one sample sequenced in a study of identical twins. Each CDR3 protein is one row after TCRdb ran MiXCR on the 5' RACE reads. The table lists around 280,000 distinct CDR3 sequences, roughly 8.6% of them singletons. These data were also filed under a second study, of yellow fever vaccine responses in identical twins.

The source material was memory (CD45RO+) T cells sorted from blood. These receptors were collected from a woman aged 18-30 years in good health.

The rearrangement uses TRBV14 and TRBJ1-1; no firm D call. The V and J ends lost 4 bases and 1 base respectively, with 19 bases between them. CDR3 length equals 17 residues. From germline, CDR1 is SGHDN and CDR2 FVKESK. CDR3 bases: TGTGCCAGCAGCCCCTTAGAGGGTTTGTCCTCGAACACTGAAGCTTTCTTT. It specifies CASSPLEGLSSNTEAFF.

This clonotype was seen a handful of times. The V and J genes are TRBV6-1 and TRBJ1-1, with 11 nucleotides matching TRBD1. The CDR3 length is 15 residues. V shed 6 bases and J 3 bases; nucleotides not matched to a gene: 6. CDR1 MNHNS and CDR2 SASEGT come from the germline V gene. CDR3 sequence reads: CASSPGTGGYTEAFF. The CDR3 DNA is TGTGCCAGCAGCCCCGGGACAGGGGGATACACTGAAGCTTTCTTT.

The rearrangement joins TRBV5-1 to TRBJ2-2; TRBD1 might be the D (6 bases). The CDR3 is 14 amino acids. Germline-derived CDR1 and CDR2 are SGHRS and YFSETQ. V lost 4 bases and J lost 5, with 12 bases in between. The CDR3 DNA sequence: TGCGCCAGCAGCGGACACAGGGAAACCGGGGAGCTGTTTTTT. Encoded protein: CASSGHRETGELFF.

The rearrangement links TRBV23-1 to TRBJ2-1; 9 bases are a match to TRBD1. TRBV23-1 has ORF status, its function being uncertain. V gave up 0 bases and J gave up 3 bases; unmatched junction bases: 3. This CDR3 comprises 16 residues. In DNA form, the CDR3 reads TGCGCCAGCAGTCAATCGGACAGGGGACGCTACAATGAGCAGTTCTTC. Translating gives CASSQSDRGRYNEQFF.

The rearrangement links TRBV5-5 to TRBJ2-6; D is unclear. CDR3 size: 15 residues. The ends were cut back, 1 base at V and 4 bases at J, with 9 bases in the middle. CDR1 is SGHKS, CDR2 YYEKEE, per germline (reference sequence). In DNA form, the CDR3 reads TGTGCCAGCAGCTTGCAGAGTTTAGGGGCCAACGTCCTGACTTTC. It encodes CASSLQSLGANVLTF. Combining the CDR3 with reference TRBV5-5 and TRBJ2-6 gives the whole variable domain DAGVTQSPTHLIKTRGQQVTLRCSPISGHKSVSWYQQVLGQGPQFIFQYYEKEERGRGNFPDRFSARQFPNYSSELNVNALLLGDSALYLCASSLQSLGANVLTFGAGSRLTVL.

This clonotype has a handful of counts. The genes are TRBV6-6 and TRBJ2-1; unclear D gene. The germline CDR1 and CDR2 sequences are MNHNY and SVGAGI (reference sequence). The CDR3 spans 13 residues. V lost 5 bases to trimming and J lost 6 bases, with 11 bases between them. CDR3 DNA: TGTGCCAGCAGTCTACTGGACGGCAATGAGCAGTTCTTC. As protein: CASSLLDGNEQFF.

In regard to this clonotype: This could be a read error, since a much larger clone is one nucleotide away. The chain recombines TRBV28 with TRBJ1-2; no reliable D call. CDR1 and CDR2 from the germline V gene are MDHEN and SYDVKM. Trimming stripped 1 base from V and 4 bases from J, with 7 bases between. This CDR3 has 13 residues. Here the CDR3 reads CASSLYGRYGYTF. CDR3 nucleotide sequence: TGTGCCAGCAGTTTATACGGGCGCTATGGCTACACCTTC.

A note on this clonotype: A much larger clone differs from this one at a single base, so this may be a read error. The V gene is TRBV12-3 or TRBV12-4, the J gene TRBJ2-5, with 9 bases matching TRBD2. The junction had 7 bases not matched to a gene; V was cut back by 3 bases and J by 5 bases. The CDR3 totals 15 residues. This chain's CDR3 is CASSFGLARVETQYF. CDR3 DNA: TGTGCCAGCAGTTTTGGACTAGCGAGGGTGGAGACCCAGTACTTC.

This clonotype was picked up many times. The rearrangement links TRBV11-1 to TRBJ2-1; the match to TRBD2 covers 10 bases. This CDR3 has 17 amino acids. V trimming: 5 bases; J trimming: 4 bases; junction bases outside the gene matches: 11. The germline gives CDR1 SGHAT, CDR2 FQDESV (reference sequence). CDR3 DNA sequence: TGTGCCAGCAGCGGGGCAGGAGCGGGAGGGCCTTACAATGAGCAGTTCTTC. This gives the protein CASSGAGAGGPYNEQFF.

Turning to this clonotype: A much bigger clone sits one base away, suggesting this may be a read error. The V call is TRBV14, the J call TRBJ2-3; D possibly corresponds to TRBD2 (6 bases). Germline CDR1 is SGHDN and CDR2 is FVKESK. The CDR3 is 16 residues long. CDR3 bases: TGTGCCAGCAGCCAATTGGAGGGATTTTTCACAGGTACGCAGTATTTT. Protein: CASSQLEGFFTGTQYF.

This clonotype was recorded many times. The genes are TRBV9 and TRBJ1-3; no firm D call. Trimming took 1 base from V and 4 from J, leaving 6 bases between them. The CDR3 loop spans 13 amino acids. Germline CDR1 reads SGDLS; CDR2 reads YYNGEE. In nucleotides, the CDR3 is TGTGCCAGCAGCGTAATGGAGGGAAACACCATATATTTT. As protein: CASSVMEGNTIYF.

The table lists this clonotype with many counts. The V and J genes are TRBV4-1 and TRBJ2-7, with D tentatively TRBD1 or TRBD2 (7 bases each). Germline V gene sequence: CDR1 MGHRA, CDR2 YSYEKL. The CDR3 loop spans 17 amino acids. The V gene lost 0 bases and the J gene lost 2 bases, with 17 bases spanning the gap. The CDR3: CASSQDLVAGGAYEQYF. The DNA of the CDR3 is TGCGCCAGCAGCCAAGACCTTGTCGCAGGGGGGGCCTACGAGCAGTACTTC.

A few counts support this clonotype. The chain employs TRBV7-9 and TRBJ1-1, with a possible D match to TRBD1 (6 bases). Germline V gene data show CDR1 as SEHNR and CDR2 as FQNEAQ (reference sequence). CDR3 length: 17 amino acids. With 1 base removed from V and 6 bases from J, the gap between germline ends came to 21 bases. CDR3 sequence: CASSLGGGLPRSPEAFF. The CDR3, as DNA: TGTGCCAGCAGCTTAGGTGGGGGCCTCCCGAGGAGCCCTGAAGCTTTCTTT.

This clonotype was observed many times. The chain employs TRBV4-2 and TRBJ2-2; 9 positions agree with TRBD2. V trimming: 1 base; J trimming: 5 bases; junction bases outside the gene matches: 2. The length of the CDR3 is 15 residues. The germline V gene has CDR1 LGHNA and CDR2 YNFKEQ. The CDR3 DNA follows: TGTGCCAGCAGCCAAGGGAGCGGGGGGACCGGGGAGCTGTTTTTT. It specifies CASSQGSGGTGELFF.

The CDR3 nucleotides read TGCGCCAGCAGCTTGGACCTCCGGGACAGGGGGTTTTTCACCGGGGAGCTGTTTTTT. This translates into CASSLDLRDRGFFTGELFF. This chain links TRBV5-1 with TRBJ2-2, with TRBD1 identical over 11 bases. Per the germline V gene, CDR1 is SGHRS and CDR2 is YFSETQ. With V trimmed by 0 bases and J by 4 bases, 11 bases remained unmatched. The CDR3 runs to 19 residues.

This clonotype was recorded a few times. This chain connects TRBV7-9 to TRBJ2-2, with D possibly matching TRBD1 (6 bases). CDR3 size: 16 residues. Between the trimmed V and J ends, which lost 6 bases and 2 bases, there was a span of 16 bases. Germline loops: CDR1 SEHNR, CDR2 FQNEAQ (reference sequence). Here the CDR3 DNA reads TGTGCCAGCAGGGGCGGTCCAGGGGTCAACACCGGGGAGCTGTTTTTT. Translating it yields CASRGGPGVNTGELFF.

There are many counts of this clonotype. This chain joins TRBV18 and TRBJ2-7; 7 bases agree with TRBD1. The CDR3 length is 13 residues. Germline loops: CDR1 KGHSH, CDR2 LQKENI. V dropped 8 bases and J dropped 3; count of bases not matched to a gene: 7. Here the CDR3 reads CASGGQDVYEQYF. The DNA for the CDR3 is TGTGCCAGCGGTGGACAGGACGTCTACGAGCAGTACTTC.

This clonotype has just a few counts. The V gene is TRBV5-1, the J gene TRBJ2-4; 7 bases map to TRBD1. The germline V gene has CDR1 SGHRS and CDR2 YFSETQ. Trimming at V came to 0 bases and at J to 0 bases, leaving 9 bases not matched to a gene. This CDR3 has 18 amino acids. This chain's CDR3 is CASSLAPTGDLAKNIQYF. As DNA, the CDR3 is TGCGCCAGCAGCTTGGCCCCTACAGGGGACCTAGCCAAAAACATTCAGTACTTC.

The V call is TRBV29-1, the J call TRBJ2-3, with TRBD2 identical over 9 bases. This CDR3 region has 17 residues. After removal of 3 bases from V and 4 bases from J, the junction contained 14 bases not matched to a gene. CDR1 and CDR2 from the germline V gene are SQVTM and ANQGSEA. The CDR3 sequence is CSVEVAGAWVGADTQYF. Here the CDR3 DNA reads TGCAGCGTTGAGGTAGCGGGAGCGTGGGTCGGGGCAGATACGCAGTATTTT.

This clonotype was detected a few times. The chain is built from TRBV11-1 and TRBJ2-1; D uncertain. The V end was cut by 1 base, the J end by 9 bases, with 10 bases between. This CDR3 has 13 residues. Per the germline V gene, CDR1 is SGHAT and CDR2 is FQDESV (reference sequence). The CDR3: CASSLGGFGEQFF. The CDR3 coding sequence is TGTGCCAGCAGCTTAGGGGGTTTTGGTGAGCAGTTCTTC.

This clonotype showed up just a few times. This chain uses TRBV2 with TRBJ2-3; D may be TRBD1 or TRBD2 (5 bases each). The CDR3 runs 15 residues. The V end lost 7 bases, the J end lost 1 base, and 15 bases lay between the germline ends. Germline V gives CDR1 SNHLY, CDR2 FYNNEI. CDR3 residues: CASTDRDGRTDTQYF. Here the CDR3 DNA reads TGTGCCAGCACCGACCGGGACGGACGCACAGATACGCAGTATTTT.

This clonotype was observed a single time. This chain uses TRBV19 with TRBJ1-5, with no clear D. CDR1 and CDR2 from the germline V gene are LNHDA and SQIVND (reference sequence). CDR3 length: 14 amino acids. Trimming stripped 6 bases from V and 1 base from J, with 10 bases between. In nucleotides, the CDR3 is TGTGCCAGTAGATGGGTACAGAGCAATCAGCCCCAGCATTTT. This codes for CASRWVQSNQPQHF.

This clonotype was seen a handful of times. This rearrangement joins TRBV29-1 to TRBJ1-4; D is undetermined. CDR1 and CDR2 (germline): SQVTM, ANQGSEA. V lost 2 bases, J lost 12 bases, and 10 bases lay in between. The CDR3 extends over 11 amino acids. The CDR3 region has the DNA TGCAGCGTTGAATCACCAGGTGAACTGTTTTTT. Encoded protein: CSVESPGELFF.

This clonotype was seen ten or more times. The rearrangement joins TRBV5-5 to TRBJ2-2; no reliable D call. This CDR3 is 14 amino acids long. V shed 7 bases and J shed 5 bases, with 15 bases lying between them. The germline V gene has CDR1 SGHKS and CDR2 YYEKEE (reference sequence). The CDR3 coding sequence is TGTGCCAGCCACCCCATATCGGGTACCGGGGAGCTGTTTTTT. As protein: CASHPISGTGELFF.

Only a few counts were recorded for this clonotype. The rearrangement joins TRBV25-1 to TRBJ2-1, with D hard to call. Germline CDR1 and CDR2: MGHDK and SYGVNS. Deletions cut 4 bases from V and 2 bases from J, with 12 bases between. CDR3 size: 15 residues. The CDR3 sequence is CASSVGNQAYNEQFF. For the CDR3, the DNA is TGTGCCAGCAGTGTGGGTAATCAAGCCTACAATGAGCAGTTCTTC.

The J gene is TRBJ2-7, the V gene TRBV12-3 or TRBV12-4, with 8 bases aligning to TRBD2. Germline trimming cut 7 bases from V and 3 bases from J; bases unmatched to any gene: 5. This CDR3 is 13 amino acids long. CDR3 in amino acids: CASKAGVGYEQYF. The DNA of the CDR3 is TGTGCCAGCAAAGCGGGAGTGGGCTACGAGCAGTACTTC.

This clonotype was counted only a few times. The chain carries TRBV25-1 and TRBJ1-5; D gene ambiguous. V lost 4 bases to trimming and J lost 4 bases, with 14 bases between them. This CDR3 has 15 amino acids. Germline loops: CDR1 MGHDK, CDR2 SYGVNS. CDR3 coding DNA: TGTGCCAGCAGTGGACCGGACGGGCCGAATCAGCCCCAGCATTTT. Protein: CASSGPDGPNQPQHF.

V gene TRBV2 combines with J gene TRBJ2-1; 8 positions match TRBD1. This CDR3 has 15 amino acids. The junction had 9 bases not matched to a gene; V was cut back by 6 bases and J by 5 bases. Looked up from germline, CDR1 is SNHLY and CDR2 is FYNNEI. The CDR3 bases are TGTGCCAGCAGGGGACAGGTCCTGGGCAACAATGAGCAGTTCTTC. The encoded protein is CASRGQVLGNNEQFF.

This clonotype occurred many times. The chain joins TRBV28 to TRBJ1-1, with D perhaps matching TRBD1 (5 bases). This CDR3 comprises 14 residues. CDR1 MDHEN and CDR2 SYDVKM come from the germline V gene. V was cut by 2 bases and J by 0 bases, with 7 bases left in between. Here the CDR3 reads CASSLGTLNTEAFF. CDR3 DNA sequence: TGTGCCAGCAGTTTAGGGACGCTGAACACTGAAGCTTTCTTT.

This chain connects TRBV19 to TRBJ2-7; 9 bases align to TRBD2. From germline, CDR1 is LNHDA and CDR2 SQIVND (reference sequence). This CDR3 contains 15 residues. J was trimmed by 2 bases and V by 1 base; bases with no gene match: 3. The CDR3 coding sequence is TGTGCCAGTAGTATAGGTTTAGCGGGAGCCTACGAGCAGTACTTC. This codes for CASSIGLAGAYEQYF. The full variable domain, with the rest looked up from reference TRBV19 and TRBJ2-7, is DGGITQSPKYLFRKEGQNVTLSCEQNLNHDAMYWYRQDPGQGLRLIYYSQIVNDFQKGDIAEGYSVSREKKESFPLTVTSAQKNPTAFYLCASSIGLAGAYEQYFGPGTRLTVT.